The 18 T cell receptor beta chains below were found in one sample sequenced in a study of blood T cell repertoires in COVID-19. Some clones are missing from TCRdb's copy, which holds only in-frame ones; the method was immunoSEQ multiplex PCR. Among roughly 250,000 clones listed, about 79% were seen once. Sequencing was done on a sample of peripheral blood. The source is an elderly woman with acute or convalescent COVID-19.

The chain is built from TRBV4-1 and TRBJ1-1; 10 nucleotides agree with TRBD1. Trimming removed 0 bases from V and 1 base from J; junction bases left unmatched: 11. Germline V gives CDR1 MGHRA, CDR2 YSYEKL. The CDR3 sequence is 19 residues long. The CDR3, as DNA: TGCGCCAGCAGCCAAGAACCCTGGGACAGGGGCCTCTGGAACACTGAAGCTTTCTTT. It translates to CASSQEPWDRGLWNTEAFF.

This chain links TRBV3-1 (or the pseudogene TRBV3-2) with TRBJ2-7; the D gene is possibly TRBD1 (5 bases). Trimming removed 6 bases from V and 1 base from J, with 10 bases in between. The V gene's germline CDR1 is LGHDT and CDR2 YNNKEL (reference sequence). The length of the CDR3 is 13 residues. The CDR3 DNA reads as TGTGCCAGCAGTTACGGACAATCCTACGAGCAGTACTTC. As protein: CASSYGQSYEQYF.

The chain carries TRBV24-1 and TRBJ2-6, with TRBD1 as a possible D gene (5 bases). CDR1 is KGHDR and CDR2 is SFDVKD in the germline V gene. CDR3 length: 18 residues. V lost 3 bases and J lost 6, with 20 bases in between. For the CDR3, the DNA is TGTGCCACCAGTGATCAACACAGGTCCCCCTGTGAGGCCAACGTCCTGACTTTC. This translates into CATSDQHRSPCEANVLTF.

The gene calls are TRBV30 and TRBJ1-2; a possible D gene is TRBD1 (6 bases). Trimming stripped 8 bases from V and 4 bases from J, with 17 bases between. The CDR3 totals 13 residues. Germline values: CDR1 GTSNPN, CDR2 SVGIG (reference sequence). The CDR3: CARRRDTSYGYTF. The CDR3 DNA is TGTGCCCGCCGCCGGGACACCAGCTATGGCTACACCTTC.

The V gene is TRBV5-4, the J gene TRBJ1-1; D is possibly TRBD1 (5 bases). V lost 4 bases, J lost 2 bases, and 15 bases lay in between. This CDR3 contains 15 residues. Germline CDR1 reads SGHNT; CDR2 reads YYREEE (reference sequence). CDR3 bases: TGTGCCAGCAGCCCGCAATCTACAGGTAACACTGAAGCTTTCTTT. The encoded protein is CASSPQSTGNTEAFF.

The chain employs TRBV3-1 (or the pseudogene TRBV3-2) and TRBJ1-1; the D gene is possibly TRBD1 (5 bases). This CDR3 comprises 15 residues. Looked up from germline, CDR1 is LGHDT and CDR2 is YNNKEL (reference sequence). V was cut by 4 bases and J by 0 bases, with 12 bases left in between. The chain's CDR3 is CASSPTGYMNTEAFF. The CDR3 coding sequence is TGTGCCAGCAGCCCCACAGGCTATATGAACACTGAAGCTTTCTTT.

The V gene is TRBV18, the J gene TRBJ2-3; 12 bases are shared with TRBD2. Germline lookup yields CDR1 KGHSH and CDR2 LQKENI. The CDR3 has 18 residues. V trimming: 2 bases; J trimming: 1 base; junction bases outside the gene matches: 7. In DNA form, the CDR3 reads TGTGCCAGCTCACCAACCCCGACTAGCGGGGGAGGCACAGATACGCAGTATTTT. Its translation is CASSPTPTSGGGTDTQYF.

The rearrangement joins TRBV6-5 to TRBJ1-2; 10 positions agree with TRBD1. V was clipped by 6 bases and J by 5 bases; unmatched bases: 3. CDR3 length: 13 residues. Germline CDR1 is MNHEY and CDR2 is SVGAGI. The CDR3 protein is CASRTGGVYGYTF. In DNA form, the CDR3 reads TGTGCCAGCAGGACAGGGGGCGTTTATGGCTACACCTTC.

The genes are TRBV9 and TRBJ2-1; 9 nucleotides match TRBD2. CDR1 is SGDLS and CDR2 is YYNGEE in the germline V gene. V lost 3 bases to trimming and J lost 4 bases; unmatched junction nucleotides: 5. This CDR3 has 15 residues. CDR3 sequence reads: CASSATSGTYNEQFF. In nucleotides, the CDR3 is TGTGCCAGCAGCGCGACTAGCGGAACATACAATGAGCAGTTCTTC.

The chain has TRBV10-1 and TRBJ1-1; 8 bases fit TRBD1. The CDR3 runs 12 residues. The V gene end was trimmed by 5 bases and the J gene end by 7 bases; junction bases not matched to a gene: 3. Germline V lookup: CDR1 WNHNN, CDR2 SYGVQD (reference sequence). The CDR3 sequence is CASSLQGGEAFF. The CDR3 region has the DNA TGCGCCAGCAGTTTACAGGGGGGTGAAGCTTTCTTT.

A remark on this clone: Distinct nucleotide sequences in the sample also encode this CDR3. The chain has TRBV12-3 or TRBV12-4 and TRBJ1-4, with a tentative D call TRBD1 (5 bases). The CDR3 is made up of 12 amino acids. The V and J ends lost 5 bases and 7 bases respectively, with 8 bases between them. This CDR3 is CASSPGGEKLFF. The CDR3 coding sequence is TGTGCCAGCAGTCCCGGGGGTGAAAAACTGTTTTTT.

The rearrangement joins TRBV5-1 to TRBJ2-1; 8 positions match TRBD1. With 3 bases clipped from V and 9 bases from J, the junction kept 5 bases outside the gene matches. This CDR3 has 13 amino acids. CDR1 SGHRS and CDR2 YFSETQ come from the germline V gene. This chain's CDR3 is CASSSVQGGEQFF. CDR3 bases: TGCGCCAGCAGCTCCGTACAGGGGGGTGAGCAGTTCTTC.

This rearrangement joins TRBV18 to TRBJ2-5, with D possibly matching TRBD2 (6 bases). CDR3 length equals 14 residues. Germline V gives CDR1 KGHSH, CDR2 LQKENI. Trimming took 6 bases from V and 4 from J, leaving 15 bases between them. This chain's CDR3 is CASSPGRSPETQYF. Here the CDR3 DNA reads TGTGCCAGCTCTCCAGGGAGGAGCCCAGAGACCCAGTACTTC. Full variable domain (outside the CDR3, taken from reference TRBV18 and TRBJ2-5): NAGVMQNPRHLVRRRGQEARLRCSPMKGHSHVYWYRQLPEEGLKFMVYLQKENIIDESGMPKERFSAEFPKEGPSILRIQQVVRGDSAAYFCASSPGRSPETQYFGPGTRLLVL.

The CDR3 nucleotides are TGCGCCAGCAGCTCAAGCGCAGGGGTGGTCACTGAAGCTTTCTTT. This encodes CASSSSAGVVTEAFF. The chain employs TRBV5-1 and TRBJ1-1; D is possibly TRBD1 (6 bases). The germline V and J ends were trimmed by 3 bases and 4 bases, with 16 bases remaining between them. This CDR3 has 15 amino acids. Germline V lookup: CDR1 SGHRS, CDR2 YFSETQ.

The chain combines TRBV27 with TRBJ2-5, with TRBD2 matching 8 bases. Germline V CDR1 and CDR2: MNHEY, SMNVEV (reference sequence). The CDR3 runs to 13 residues. The trim removed 8 bases at V and 3 bases at J, leaving 5 bases unmatched. CDR3 sequence (DNA): TGTGCCAGCCATTCAGCGGGGGAAGAGACCCAGTACTTC. Residues: CASHSAGEETQYF.

The gene calls are TRBV6-5 and TRBJ1-5, with TRBD1 matching 10 bases. Trimming removed 6 bases from V and 4 bases from J; junction bases left unmatched: 6. This CDR3 contains 15 residues. CDR1 is MNHEY, CDR2 SVGAGI, per germline. CDR3: CASRPGTGENQPQHF. The CDR3 region has the DNA TGTGCCAGCAGACCCGGGACAGGGGAGAATCAGCCCCAGCATTTT.

The chain has TRBV30 and TRBJ1-5, with D tentatively TRBD1 (6 bases). Germline CDR1 and CDR2: GTSNPN and SVGIG (reference sequence). The ends were cut back, 2 bases at V and 3 bases at J, with 8 bases in the middle. The CDR3 is 13 amino acids. CDR3 coding DNA: TGTGCCTGGAGTAACAGGGACAATCAGCCCCAGCATTTT. This encodes CAWSNRDNQPQHF.

Only a few counts were recorded for this clone. The rearrangement links TRBV28 to TRBJ1-4, with 7 bases lining up with TRBD1. CDR1 is MDHEN and CDR2 is SYDVKM in the germline V gene. The CDR3 spans 14 residues. Losses at the gene ends were 3 bases for V and 5 bases for J; bases not matched to a gene: 3. As DNA, the CDR3 is TGTGCCAGCAGTTTGACAGGGAGAAATGAAAAACTGTTTTTT. Its translation is CASSLTGRNEKLFF. The variable domain in full, completed from reference TRBV28 and TRBJ1-4, reads DVKVTQSSRYLVKRTGEKVFLECVQDMDHENMFWYRQDPGLGLRLIYFSYDVKMKEKGDIPEGYSVSREKKERFSLILESASTNQTSMYLCASSLTGRNEKLFFGSGTQLSVL.